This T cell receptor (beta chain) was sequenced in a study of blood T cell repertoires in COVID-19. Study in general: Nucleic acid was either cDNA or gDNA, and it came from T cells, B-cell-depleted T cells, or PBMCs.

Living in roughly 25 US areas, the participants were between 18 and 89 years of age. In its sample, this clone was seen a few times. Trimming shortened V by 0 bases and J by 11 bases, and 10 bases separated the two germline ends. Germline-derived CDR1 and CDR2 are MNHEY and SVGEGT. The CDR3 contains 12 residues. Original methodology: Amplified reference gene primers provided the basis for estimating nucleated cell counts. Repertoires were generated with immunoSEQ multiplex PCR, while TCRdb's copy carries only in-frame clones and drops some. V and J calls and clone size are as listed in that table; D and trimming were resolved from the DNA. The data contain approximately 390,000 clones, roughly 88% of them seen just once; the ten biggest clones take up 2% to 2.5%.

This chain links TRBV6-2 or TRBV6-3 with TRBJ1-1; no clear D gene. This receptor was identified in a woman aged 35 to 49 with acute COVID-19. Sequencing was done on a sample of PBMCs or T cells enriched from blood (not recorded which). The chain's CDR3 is CASSYSDWRAFF. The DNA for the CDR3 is TGTGCCAGCAGTTACTCGGATTGGCGGGCTTTCTTT.